Presented here are 9 T cell receptor beta chains from one specimen sequenced in a study of blood T cell repertoires in COVID-19. Method: immunoSEQ multiplex PCR; TCRdb's copy keeps in-frame clones and lacks some. The sample lists about 180,000 clones, approximately 88% occurring once. The material sequenced was peripheral blood. The receptors stem from a woman aged 40 to 50 with COVID-19, enrolled during active disease.

This sequence joins TRBV18 and TRBJ1-4, with a weak D call TRBD1 (5 bases). Per germline, CDR1 KGHSH and CDR2 LQKENI. This CDR3 has 14 amino acids. V dropped 6 bases and J dropped 6 bases, with 14 bases sitting between them. The CDR3 DNA reads TGTGCCAGCTCGTCGATGGCGGGGGATGAAAAACTGTTTTTT. It specifies CASSSMAGDEKLFF.

This rearrangement joins TRBV5-1 to TRBJ2-3; 9 bases agree with TRBD2. The CDR3 is 16 amino acids. V was pared by 1 base and J by 3 bases, with 6 bases of the junction left unmatched. Germline CDR1 and CDR2: SGHRS and YFSETQ. The DNA of the CDR3 is TGCGCCAGCAGCTTGTCGACTAGCGGAGGGACAGATACGCAGTATTTT. Its protein is CASSLSTSGGTDTQYF.

J is TRBJ2-2 and V is TRBV12-5; 11 nucleotides align to TRBD2. J gave up 1 base and V 6 bases, and 1 base lay outside the gene matches. CDR1 and CDR2 (germline): LGHNT, FRNRAP. The CDR3 sequence is 15 residues long. The CDR3: CASGGTSGNTGELFF. Written as DNA, the CDR3 is TGTGCTAGTGGGGGGACTAGCGGGAACACCGGGGAGCTGTTTTTT.

The chain is built from TRBV3-1 (or the pseudogene TRBV3-2) and TRBJ1-5; TRBD1 is a possible D gene (5 bases). This CDR3 has 15 residues. Germline CDR1 is LGHDT and CDR2 is YNNKEL (reference sequence). The V end lost 0 bases, the J end lost 7 bases, and 13 bases lay between the germline ends. CDR3 sequence reads: CASSQDSAGIQPQHF. DNA of the CDR3: TGTGCCAGCAGCCAAGATTCCGCAGGGATACAGCCCCAGCATTTT.

The chain couples TRBV27 to TRBJ2-1; no firm D call. The CDR3 sequence is 14 residues long. V was cut by 3 bases and J by 0 bases, with 6 bases left in between. Germline loops: CDR1 MNHEY, CDR2 SMNVEV (reference sequence). The CDR3 region is CASSFYSSYNEQFF. CDR3 bases: TGTGCCAGCAGTTTTTACAGCTCCTACAATGAGCAGTTCTTC.

The chain couples TRBV18 to TRBJ2-2, with TRBD1 matching 7 bases. V lost 4 bases and J lost 1; bases outside the gene matches: 3. Germline CDR1 and CDR2: KGHSH and LQKENI. The CDR3 consists of 15 residues. This CDR3 reads CASSQQGQNTGELFF. CDR3 bases: TGTGCCAGCTCACAACAGGGGCAGAACACCGGGGAGCTGTTTTTT.

The chain couples TRBV12-3 or TRBV12-4 to TRBJ2-5; TRBD2 is a possible D gene (6 bases). The length of the CDR3 is 13 residues. V was trimmed by 5 bases and J by 5 bases, leaving 12 bases between them. The CDR3 sequence: CASSRTGGETQYF. The CDR3 nucleotides read TGTGCCAGCAGTAGGACTGGGGGGGAGACCCAGTACTTC.

The V call is TRBV5-1, the J call TRBJ2-2; tentative D call: TRBD2 (6 bases). V was trimmed by 9 bases and J by 3 bases, leaving 18 bases between them. The CDR3 extends over 15 amino acids. CDR1 SGHRS and CDR2 YFSETQ come from the germline V gene. The CDR3: CATTRGVVDTGELFF. As DNA, the CDR3 is TGCGCCACCACGCGGGGCGTTGTGGACACCGGGGAGCTGTTTTTT.

The rearrangement joins TRBV12-3 or TRBV12-4 to TRBJ1-1, with D possibly being TRBD1 (5 bases). Deletions cut 7 bases from V and 11 bases from J, with 11 bases between. CDR3 size: 10 residues. For the CDR3, the DNA is TGTGCCAGCATCTCGGGGGTCGCTTTCTTT. Translation gives CASISGVAFF.